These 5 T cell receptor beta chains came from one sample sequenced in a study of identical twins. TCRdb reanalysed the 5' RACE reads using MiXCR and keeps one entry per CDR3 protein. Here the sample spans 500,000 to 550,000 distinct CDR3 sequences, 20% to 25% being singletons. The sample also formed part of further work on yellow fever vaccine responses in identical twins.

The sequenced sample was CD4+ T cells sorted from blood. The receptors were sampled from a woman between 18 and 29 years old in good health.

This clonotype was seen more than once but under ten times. The CDR3 DNA follows: TGTGCCAGCAGTTTGATGGGACTAGCCACAGATACGCAGTATTTT. It yields the protein CASSLMGLATDTQYF. V usage is TRBV7-3 and J usage is TRBJ2-3, with 9 bases that match TRBD2. The ends lost 6 bases at V and 2 bases at J; junction bases unmatched: 6. The germline V gene encodes CDR1 SGHTA and CDR2 FQGTGA. The CDR3 is 15 residues long.

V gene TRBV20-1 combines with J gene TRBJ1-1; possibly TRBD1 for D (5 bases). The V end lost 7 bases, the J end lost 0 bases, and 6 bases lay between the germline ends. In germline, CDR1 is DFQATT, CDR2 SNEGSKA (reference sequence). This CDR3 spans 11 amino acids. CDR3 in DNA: TGCAGTGGACAGTTGAACACTGAAGCTTTCTTT. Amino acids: CSGQLNTEAFF.

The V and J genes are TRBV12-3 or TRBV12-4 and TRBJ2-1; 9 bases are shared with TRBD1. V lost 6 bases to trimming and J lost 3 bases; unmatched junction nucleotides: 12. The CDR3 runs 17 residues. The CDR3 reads CASSKGQGPSGYNEQFF. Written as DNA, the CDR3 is TGTGCCAGCAGCAAGGGACAGGGCCCTAGCGGCTACAATGAGCAGTTCTTC.

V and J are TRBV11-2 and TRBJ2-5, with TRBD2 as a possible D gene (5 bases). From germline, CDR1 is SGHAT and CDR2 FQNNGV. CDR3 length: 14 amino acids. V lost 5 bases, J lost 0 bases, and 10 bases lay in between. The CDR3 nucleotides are TGTGCCAGCAGCAACCGAGGGAACCAAGAGACCCAGTACTTC. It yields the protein CASSNRGNQETQYF.

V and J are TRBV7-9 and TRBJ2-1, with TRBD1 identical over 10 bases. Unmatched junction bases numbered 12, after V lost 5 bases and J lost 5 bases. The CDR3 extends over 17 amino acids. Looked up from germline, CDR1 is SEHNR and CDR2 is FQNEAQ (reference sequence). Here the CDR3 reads CASSDVDGTGVHNEQFF. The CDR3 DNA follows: TGTGCCAGCAGCGACGTCGACGGGACAGGGGTCCACAATGAGCAGTTCTTC. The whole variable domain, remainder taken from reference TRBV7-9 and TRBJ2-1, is DTGVSQNPRHKITKRGQNVTFRCDPISEHNRLYWYRQTLGQGPEFLTYFQNEAQLEKSRLLSDRFSAERPKGSFSTLEIQRTEQGDSAMYLCASSDVDGTGVHNEQFFGPGTRLTVL.